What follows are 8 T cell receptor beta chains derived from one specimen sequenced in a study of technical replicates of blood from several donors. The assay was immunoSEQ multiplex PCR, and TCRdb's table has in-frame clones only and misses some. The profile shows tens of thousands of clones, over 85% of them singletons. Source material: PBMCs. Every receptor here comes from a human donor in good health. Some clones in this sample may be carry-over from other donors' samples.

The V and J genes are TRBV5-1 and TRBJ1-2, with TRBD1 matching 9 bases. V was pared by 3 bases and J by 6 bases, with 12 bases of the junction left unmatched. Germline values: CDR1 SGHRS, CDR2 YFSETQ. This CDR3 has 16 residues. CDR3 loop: CASSYPNVQGANGYTF. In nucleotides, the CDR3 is TGCGCCAGCAGCTACCCCAATGTACAGGGGGCGAATGGCTACACCTTC.

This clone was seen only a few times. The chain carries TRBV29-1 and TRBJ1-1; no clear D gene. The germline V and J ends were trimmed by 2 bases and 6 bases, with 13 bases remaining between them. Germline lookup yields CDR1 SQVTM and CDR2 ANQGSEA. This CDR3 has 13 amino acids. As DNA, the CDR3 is TGCAGCGTTGAAATTGGAAAAACAGCTGAAGCTTTCTTT. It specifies CSVEIGKTAEAFF.

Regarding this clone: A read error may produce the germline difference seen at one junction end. CDR3 DNA: TGCGCCAGCAGCGAAGACTTGTGCGGGACTAGCGGGGGACACCACCCCTCCTACGAGCAGTACTTC. It encodes CASSEDLCGTSGGHHPSYEQYF. The chain uses TRBV4-3 and TRBJ2-7; 14 bases line up with TRBD2. This CDR3 has 22 amino acids. The germline CDR1 and CDR2 sequences are LGHNA and YSLEER.

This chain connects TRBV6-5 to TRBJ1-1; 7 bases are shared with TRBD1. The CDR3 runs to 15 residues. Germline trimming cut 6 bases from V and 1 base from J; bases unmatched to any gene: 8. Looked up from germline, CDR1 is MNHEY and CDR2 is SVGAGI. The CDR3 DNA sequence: TGTGCCAGCAGGAAGACAGGGCTAGGGAACACTGAAGCTTTCTTT. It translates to CASRKTGLGNTEAFF.

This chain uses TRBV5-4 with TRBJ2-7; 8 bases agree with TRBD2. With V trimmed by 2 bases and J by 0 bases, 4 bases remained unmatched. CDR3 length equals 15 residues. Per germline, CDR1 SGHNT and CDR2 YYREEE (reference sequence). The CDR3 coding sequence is TGTGCCAGCAGCTTACTTGCGGGGGGCTCCTACGAGCAGTACTTC. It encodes CASSLLAGGSYEQYF.

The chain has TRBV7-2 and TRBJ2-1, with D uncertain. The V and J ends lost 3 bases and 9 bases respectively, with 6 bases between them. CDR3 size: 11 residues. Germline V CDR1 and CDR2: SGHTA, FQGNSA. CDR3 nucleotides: TGTGCCAGCAGCTTTCGAGGTGAGCAGTTCTTC. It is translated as CASSFRGEQFF.

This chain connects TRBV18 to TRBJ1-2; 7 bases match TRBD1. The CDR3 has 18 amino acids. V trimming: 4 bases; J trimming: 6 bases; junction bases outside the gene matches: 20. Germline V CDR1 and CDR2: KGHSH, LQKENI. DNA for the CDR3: TGTGCCAGCTCACAATCTTTGGGACCGTCGACAGGGTCGGATGGCTACACCTTC. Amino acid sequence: CASSQSLGPSTGSDGYTF.

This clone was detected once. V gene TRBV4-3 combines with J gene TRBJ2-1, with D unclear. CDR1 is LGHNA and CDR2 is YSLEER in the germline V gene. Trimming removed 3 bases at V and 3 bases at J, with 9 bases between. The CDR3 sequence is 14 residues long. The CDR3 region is CASSQSSGYNEQFF. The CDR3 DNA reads TGCGCCAGCAGCCAGAGCTCCGGCTACAATGAGCAGTTCTTC.